The 23 T cell receptor beta chains listed next were all sequenced from one sample in a study of blood T cells in healthy people across ages. Then a second PCR, running roughly 7 to 11 cycles, was carried out with a sample-barcoded 5' primer and a J-beta primer mix. Via MiXCR, TCRdb re-called the 5' RACE reads, giving one row per CDR3 protein. The data contain roughly 650,000 distinct CDR3 sequences, approximately 29% of them seen just once; the ten biggest clones take up 15%. Sequences were obtained from blood. The receptors come from a woman of 80 years or more in good health.

This clonotype was observed a handful of times. The chain carries TRBV11-2 and TRBJ1-2; TRBD1 might be the D (6 bases). The V gene lost 1 base and the J gene lost 5 bases, with 11 bases spanning the gap. This CDR3 region has 14 residues. The germline V gene has CDR1 SGHAT and CDR2 FQNNGV. CDR3: CASSLGDKGYGYTF. The CDR3 DNA reads as TGTGCCAGCAGCTTAGGGGACAAGGGGTATGGCTACACCTTC.

The table lists this clonotype with a few counts. This sequence joins TRBV7-2 and TRBJ2-7; 7 bases are shared with TRBD1. From germline, CDR1 is SGHTA and CDR2 FQGNSA. This CDR3 comprises 14 residues. V shed 5 bases, J shed 3 bases, and the junction held 7 bases outside the gene matches. CDR3 sequence (DNA): TGTGCCAGCAGCCTGACAGGGAGTCTCTACGAGCAGTACTTC. Translation: CASSLTGSLYEQYF. Variable domain in full (rest from reference TRBV7-2 and TRBJ2-7): GAGVSQSPSNKVTEKGKDVELRCDPISGHTALYWYRQSLGQGLEFLIYFQGNSAPDKSGLPSDRFSAERTGGSVSTLTIQRTQQEDSAVYLCASSLTGSLYEQYFGPGTRLTVT.

Details on this clonotype: Its ends do not fully match the called genes, so a read error is possible. The V gene is TRBV6-2 or TRBV6-3, the J gene TRBJ2-7, with TRBD1 matching over 9 bases. This CDR3 spans 16 amino acids. Germline assignment: CDR1 MNHEY and CDR2 SVGEGT. The CDR3 loop is CAGSYSPGQGADEQYF. CDR3 nucleotides: TGTGCCGGCAGTTACTCCCCGGGACAGGGTGCCGACGAGCAGTACTTC.

The V call is TRBV30, the J call TRBJ2-3; no definite D call. Germline CDR1 GTSNPN, CDR2 SVGIG (reference sequence). Trimming took off 4 bases at V and 5 bases at J, with 7 bases between the two ends. This CDR3 spans 11 amino acids. The CDR3 is CAWMRRDTQYF. The DNA of the CDR3 is TGTGCCTGGATGCGGAGAGATACGCAGTATTTT.

Notes on this clonotype: This clone may be a read error of a much larger clone one base away. The V call is TRBV5-6, the J call TRBJ1-2; 9 nucleotides match TRBD1. CDR1 is SGHDT, CDR2 YYEEEE, per germline. The length of the CDR3 is 15 residues. Trimming cost V 1 base and J 4 bases; bases outside gene matches: 5. For the CDR3, the DNA is TGTGCCAGCAGCTTGTGGGACAGGGACGCCTATGGCTACACCTTC. Translated: CASSLWDRDAYGYTF.

This clonotype was picked up many times. The chain has TRBV7-2 and TRBJ2-3, with TRBD2 identical over 10 bases. The germline CDR1 and CDR2 sequences are SGHTA and FQGNSA. The CDR3 length is 16 residues. Germline trimming cut 1 base from V and 3 bases from J; bases unmatched to any gene: 4. This CDR3 reads CASSLGAGGPTDTQYF. The CDR3 nucleotides read TGTGCCAGCAGCTTAGGAGCGGGGGGGCCGACAGATACGCAGTATTTT.

This clonotype was recorded a few times. The chain links TRBV9 to TRBJ1-1; the D is unclear. There are 14 residues in the CDR3. Trimming removed 3 bases from V and 1 base from J, with 10 bases in between. CDR1 is SGDLS, CDR2 YYNGEE, per germline. The CDR3 region has the DNA TGTGCCAGCAGCGGCGATCCGGGGAACACTGAAGCTTTCTTT. It translates to CASSGDPGNTEAFF.

This chain links TRBV7-2 with TRBJ1-1; possibly TRBD1 for D (6 bases). The V end lost 5 bases, the J end lost 4 bases, and 14 bases lay between the germline ends. CDR1 and CDR2 (germline): SGHTA, FQGNSA. The CDR3 extends over 14 amino acids. In DNA form, the CDR3 reads TGTGCCAGCAGCCGTGCGGGGGGGCGCACTGAAGCTTTCTTT. Amino acids: CASSRAGGRTEAFF. The full variable domain, in which reference TRBV7-2 and TRBJ1-1 provide the parts outside the CDR3, is GAGVSQSPSNKVTEKGKDVELRCDPISGHTALYWYRQSLGQGLEFLIYFQGNSAPDKSGLPSDRFSAERTGGSVSTLTIQRTQQEDSAVYLCASSRAGGRTEAFFGQGTRLTVV.

This clonotype was counted ten times or more. The chain is built from TRBV7-2 and TRBJ2-1; 10 bases map to TRBD1. J gave up 4 bases and V 1 base, and 4 bases lay outside the gene matches. Germline V gives CDR1 SGHTA, CDR2 FQGNSA. The CDR3 loop spans 16 amino acids. Here the CDR3 DNA reads TGTGCCAGCAGCTTAGGGACAGGGGGAGCATACAATGAGCAGTTCTTC. This gives the protein CASSLGTGGAYNEQFF.

This clonotype has a count of ten or more. A much larger clone lies a single base off, so this may be a read error. This sequence joins TRBV15 and TRBJ2-7; D assignment may be TRBD1 or TRBD2 (5 bases each). The CDR3 totals 13 residues. Germline V CDR1 and CDR2: LNHNV, YYDKDF (reference sequence). Trimming shortened V by 1 base and J by 6 bases, and 10 bases separated the two germline ends. CDR3 in amino acids: CATSRGDGPEQYF. The CDR3 DNA reads as TGTGCCACCAGCAGAGGGGACGGTCCCGAGCAGTACTTC.

This clonotype was counted many times. This sequence joins TRBV5-1 and TRBJ2-1, with 9 nucleotides matching TRBD1. CDR3 length: 16 amino acids. After removal of 6 bases from V and 0 bases from J, the junction contained 7 bases not matched to a gene. Germline values: CDR1 SGHRS, CDR2 YFSETQ. CDR3 loop: CASTSQTGGSYNEQFF. The CDR3 nucleotides are TGCGCCAGCACCAGCCAGACAGGGGGCTCCTACAATGAGCAGTTCTTC.

This clonotype was seen repeatedly, ten times or more. This chain connects TRBV5-1 to TRBJ1-2; the match to TRBD1 covers 7 bases. CDR3 length equals 14 residues. Trimming at V came to 3 bases and at J to 6 bases, leaving 8 bases not matched to a gene. Germline CDR1 and CDR2: SGHRS and YFSETQ. The CDR3: CASSSLQGSDGYTF. Here the CDR3 DNA reads TGCGCCAGCAGCTCCCTACAGGGGTCGGATGGCTACACCTTC. Looking up the rest from reference TRBV5-1 and TRBJ1-2 gives the full variable domain: KAGVTQTPRYLIKTRGQQVTLSCSPISGHRSVSWYQQTPGQGLQFLFEYFSETQRNKGNFPGRFSGRQFSNSRSEMNVSTLELGDSALYLCASSSLQGSDGYTFGSGTRLTVV.

This clonotype was seen ten or more times. The chain links TRBV5-1 to TRBJ1-5, with D possibly being TRBD1 (6 bases). Germline assignment: CDR1 SGHRS and CDR2 YFSETQ. The CDR3 length is 14 residues. The ends were cut back, 1 base at V and 4 bases at J, with 9 bases in the middle. The CDR3 spells CASSLQGLNQPQHF. CDR3 DNA sequence: TGCGCCAGCAGCTTGCAGGGGCTAAATCAGCCCCAGCATTTT. Full variable domain (remainder filled in from reference TRBV5-1 and TRBJ1-5): KAGVTQTPRYLIKTRGQQVTLSCSPISGHRSVSWYQQTPGQGLQFLFEYFSETQRNKGNFPGRFSGRQFSNSRSEMNVSTLELGDSALYLCASSLQGLNQPQHFGDGTRLSIL.

The V and J genes are TRBV5-1 and TRBJ2-3; 9 bases fit TRBD2. J gave up 10 bases and V 4 bases, and 13 bases lay outside the gene matches. CDR1 and CDR2 from the germline V gene are SGHRS and YFSETQ. There are 15 residues in the CDR3. Here the CDR3 reads CASSLDGLAGFAQYF. The CDR3 region has the DNA TGCGCCAGCAGCCTGGATGGGCTAGCGGGGTTCGCGCAGTATTTT.

V and J are TRBV5-5 and TRBJ1-1; TRBD1 agrees at 9 bases. J was trimmed by 4 bases and V by 3 bases; bases with no gene match: 7. Germline loops: CDR1 SGHKS, CDR2 YYEKEE (reference sequence). This CDR3 contains 15 residues. The CDR3 reads CASSSPGQGPTEAFF. In nucleotides, the CDR3 is TGTGCCAGCAGCTCGCCGGGACAGGGTCCCACTGAAGCTTTCTTT.

The chain combines TRBV7-2 with TRBJ2-5, with 8 bases that match TRBD1. The CDR3 extends over 15 amino acids. Germline V gives CDR1 SGHTA, CDR2 FQGNSA. With V trimmed by 3 bases and J by 5 bases, 8 bases remained unmatched. The chain's CDR3 is CASSFQQGAWETQYF. The CDR3 DNA is TGTGCCAGCAGCTTCCAGCAGGGGGCTTGGGAGACCCAGTACTTC.

About this clonotype itself: One base away lies a much larger clone, so this may be a sequencing read error. V gene TRBV7-6 combines with J gene TRBJ2-1, with D unclear. Germline lookup yields CDR1 SGHVS and CDR2 FNYEAQ. V was trimmed by 3 bases and J by 13 bases, leaving 16 bases between them. The CDR3 totals 13 residues. In nucleotides, the CDR3 is TGTGCCAGCAGCTTGACACGCCAAGAGACCCAGTTCTTC. As protein: CASSLTRQETQFF. Full variable domain (missing parts from reference TRBV7-6 and TRBJ2-1): GAGVSQSPRYKVTKRGQDVALRCDPISGHVSLYWYRQALGQGPEFLTYFNYEAQQDKSGLPNDRFSAERPEGSISTLTIQRTEQRDSAMYRCASSLTRQETQFFGPGTRLTVL.

The chain uses TRBV6-2 or TRBV6-3 and TRBJ1-1; no clear D. Trimming stripped 2 bases from V and 11 bases from J, with 12 bases between. CDR3 length: 12 residues. Germline V gene sequence: CDR1 MNHEY, CDR2 SVGEGT. Written as DNA, the CDR3 is TGTGCCAGCAGTTACAGGTCGTTGATGGCTTTCTTT. The encoded protein is CASSYRSLMAFF.

The sample holds many counts of this clonotype. The chain has TRBV7-2 and TRBJ2-1; 11 bases are shared with TRBD1. CDR1 is SGHTA, CDR2 FQGNSA, per germline. The CDR3 sequence is 17 residues long. V was pared by 3 bases and J by 1 base, with 5 bases of the junction left unmatched. The CDR3 sequence: CASSFGTGGGSYNEQFF. CDR3 nucleotides: TGTGCCAGCAGCTTCGGGACAGGGGGGGGGTCCTACAATGAGCAGTTCTTC.

The chain uses TRBV4-3 and TRBJ1-5, with TRBD1 matching 8 bases. Unmatched junction bases numbered 9, after V lost 3 bases and J lost 5 bases. This CDR3 spans 16 amino acids. CDR1 LGHNA and CDR2 YSLEER come from the germline V gene. The CDR3 sequence: CASSQDSGQGYQPQHF. The CDR3 DNA reads TGCGCCAGCAGCCAGGACAGCGGACAGGGCTATCAGCCCCAGCATTTT.

The rearrangement joins TRBV5-1 to TRBJ2-1; 7 nucleotides align to TRBD2. The CDR3 covers 14 residues. Germline V gives CDR1 SGHRS, CDR2 YFSETQ. V shed 1 base and J 6 bases; nucleotides not matched to a gene: 4. CDR3: CASSLKLAGNEQFF. The DNA for the CDR3 is TGCGCCAGCAGCTTGAAGTTAGCGGGCAATGAGCAGTTCTTC.

This clonotype showed up many times. This chain joins TRBV28 and TRBJ2-7; D tentatively reads TRBD1 or TRBD2 (6 bases each). In germline, CDR1 is MDHEN, CDR2 SYDVKM. There are 14 residues in the CDR3. V was pared by 1 base and J by 3 bases, with 10 bases between. The CDR3 is CASSLSRGGYEQYF. For the CDR3, the DNA is TGTGCCAGCAGTTTATCCAGGGGAGGCTACGAGCAGTACTTC.

This clonotype was seen a handful of times. Just one base apart from a much larger clone, this may be a read error. This chain connects TRBV20-1 to TRBJ2-3, with 10 bases fitting TRBD1. The CDR3 loop spans 14 amino acids. V dropped 6 bases and J dropped 6; count of bases not matched to a gene: 9. Germline CDR1 and CDR2: DFQATT and SNEGSKA (reference sequence). The chain's CDR3 is CSAADRGPGDTQYF. CDR3 coding DNA: TGCAGTGCCGCCGACAGGGGGCCAGGCGATACGCAGTATTTT.